These T cell receptor beta chains were read from a single sample in a study of T cell responses to AZD1222 COVID-19 vaccine. Clones were sequenced by immunoSEQ multiplex PCR, and TCRdb holds only the in-frame ones, with some missing. The sample yields fewer than 150,000 clones, 70% to 90% seen once. This sample comprised peripheral blood, obtained 28 days after the second AZD1222 dose. These receptors all stem from an adult who received the AZD1222 COVID-19 vaccine. CDR3s include the opening cysteine and the closing phenylalanine or tryptophan. D genes are given only for firm matches. Clone size is not always given. Where it is, it says once, few, many or a class for expanded clones.

D gene,V gene,J gene,clone size,CDR3 protein,CDR3 DNA
TRBD1,TRBV3-1/TRBV3-2,TRBJ1-5,-,CASSPTTGLNQPQHF,TGTGCCAGCAGCCCCACGACAGGGCTCAATCAGCCCCAGCATTTT
-,TRBV7-2,TRBJ2-4,-,CASSLELAKNIQYF,TGTGCCAGCAGCTTAGAATTAGCCAAAAACATTCAGTACTTC
-,TRBV3-1/TRBV3-2,TRBJ1-3,once,CASSQSTVSGNTIYF,TGTGCCAGCAGCCAATCGACGGTATCTGGAAACACCATATATTTT
-,TRBV12-5,TRBJ2-3,-,CASGLEVSTDTQYF,TGTGCTAGTGGTTTGGAGGTTAGCACAGATACGCAGTATTTT
-,TRBV7-2,TRBJ2-1,-,CASRGGADRDSYNEQFF,TGTGCCAGCAGGGGGGGAGCAGACAGGGACTCCTACAATGAGCAGTTCTTC
-,TRBV3-1/TRBV3-2,TRBJ1-2,-,CASSQEGWGYTF,TGTGCCAGCAGCCAAGAGGGTTGGGGCTACACCTTC
-,TRBV2,TRBJ2-1,-,CASSARSLSSYNEQFF,TGTGCCAGCAGTGCCCGGTCCCTGAGCTCCTACAATGAGCAGTTCTTC
TRBD1,TRBV5-1,TRBJ1-4,-,CASSLGQEWVGEKLFF,TGCGCCAGCAGCCTCGGACAGGAGTGGGTTGGGGAAAAACTGTTTTTT
-,TRBV6-5,TRBJ1-1,-,CASSYGQLNTEAFF,TGTGCCAGCAGTTACGGGCAGTTGAACACTGAAGCTTTCTTT
-,TRBV19,TRBJ2-7,-,CASQAAGGYEQYF,TGTGCCAGCCAGGCAGCCGGGGGCTACGAGCAGTACTTC
-,TRBV7-6,TRBJ2-7,once,CASSLSTDGGYEQYF,TGTGCCAGCAGCCTATCGACCGACGGTGGGTACGAGCAGTACTTC
-,TRBV19,TRBJ2-3,-,CASSIEADSTDTQYF,TGTGCCAGTAGTATAGAGGCAGACAGCACAGATACGCAGTATTTT
-,TRBV30,TRBJ2-6,-,CAWSPAYSGANVLTF,TGTGCCTGGAGTCCGGCATACTCTGGGGCCAACGTCCTGACTTTC
-,TRBV3-1/TRBV3-2,TRBJ1-3,-,CASSQDWQGSGNTIYF,TGTGCCAGCAGCCAAGATTGGCAGGGCTCTGGAAACACCATATATTTT
TRBD2,TRBV11-3,TRBJ2-5,-,CASSSRTSDQETQYF,TGTGCCAGCAGCTCCAGGACTAGCGACCAAGAGACCCAGTACTTC
TRBD2,TRBV7-6,TRBJ2-1,few,CASSLEVSSGGYNEQFF,TGTGCCAGCAGCTTAGAAGTCTCTAGCGGGGGTTACAATGAGCAGTTCTTC
-,TRBV4-1,TRBJ1-2,-,CASSQALGGPDYGYTF,TGCGCCAGCAGCCAAGCCCTCGGGGGGCCAGACTATGGCTACACCTTC
TRBD2,TRBV2,TRBJ2-3,-,CASSGLASTQDTQYF,TGTGCCAGCAGTGGACTAGCTTCGACACAAGATACGCAGTATTTT
TRBD1,TRBV5-5,TRBJ2-1,once,CASSFYTGTGYNEQFF,TGTGCCAGCAGCTTTTATACAGGGACAGGATACAATGAGCAGTTCTTC
-,TRBV5-5,TRBJ2-7,-,CASSLRPGDPYEQYF,TGTGCCAGCAGCTTGAGACCGGGAGACCCCTACGAGCAGTACTTC
-,TRBV2,TRBJ1-5,-,CASSQINRRQPQHF,TGTGCCAGCAGTCAGATAAACCGGAGACAGCCCCAGCATTTT
-,TRBV28,TRBJ2-7,-,CASRLGEQYF,TGTGCCAGCCGTCTGGGGGAGCAGTACTTC
TRBD2,TRBV5-6,TRBJ2-3,-,CASSLVRGVTDTQYF,TGTGCCAGCAGCTTGGTCCGGGGGGTCACAGATACGCAGTATTTT